The rows below give T cell receptor beta chains drawn from one sample of a study of shared clonotypes between healthy human individuals. Repertoires were generated with immunoSEQ multiplex PCR, while TCRdb's copy carries only in-frame clones and drops some. The sample includes roughly 2.5 million clones, around nine tenths seen only once; the top ten take over 0.12%. Specimen: naive CD4+ T cells sorted from blood. The source is a man between 18 and 29 years old in good health. Both conserved end residues are trimmed from each CDR3. A D gene is named only where the DNA matches it firmly.

j_call	d_call	v_call	cdr3_aa
TRBJ2-7	TRBD1	TRBV25-1	ASSEWGQGSHEQY
TRBJ1-1	.	TRBV5-1	ASSPRQGMNTEAF
TRBJ1-4	.	TRBV6-1	ASSELSRGEKLF
TRBJ1-4	.	TRBV5-1	ASSQIRGEKLF
TRBJ2-2	TRBD2	TRBV11-2	ASSVSTSGAIGTGELF
TRBJ1-1	TRBD1	TRBV7-9	ASSLWDRGTEAF
TRBJ1-5	.	TRBV27	ASSSPQGTRLWDQPQH
TRBJ2-7	.	TRBV4-3	ASSQALGGTYEQY
TRBJ2-7	.	TRBV29-1	SVEISGAEQY
TRBJ1-4	.	TRBV30	AWSSAGKLF
TRBJ1-4	.	TRBV5-1	ASNPFLGGNEKLF
TRBJ2-3	TRBD2	TRBV7-9	ASSYGLARGPTDTQY
TRBJ1-2	.	TRBV2	ASKSRWADRNGYT
TRBJ1-5	.	TRBV6-6	ASRPRNQPQH
TRBJ1-4	.	TRBV19	ASSLQGINEKLF
TRBJ2-3	.	TRBV6-1	ASRKQGDTQY
TRBJ2-1	TRBD2	TRBV2	ASRVSGGAHNEQF
TRBJ2-3	TRBD2	TRBV4-3	ASSSASGSPDTQY
TRBJ1-2	TRBD1	TRBV7-8	ASSPGGRTGGYGYT
TRBJ2-5	.	TRBV25-1	ASSDLERQETQY
TRBJ2-4	TRBD2	TRBV2	ASSEGRVAGFKNIQY
TRBJ1-1	.	TRBV4-1	ASSQGTPEAF
TRBJ2-7	TRBD2	TRBV7-9	ASSLIAGAWEQY
TRBJ2-1	.	TRBV7-9	ASSSVANEQF
TRBJ1-2	TRBD1	TRBV4-3	ASSQLPTGDYGYT
TRBJ2-4	TRBD1	TRBV19	ASSTGQGSLAKNIQY
TRBJ2-4	TRBD2	TRBV11-2	ASSLDERGGGNIQY
TRBJ2-3	.	TRBV18	ASSPGTTGMDTQY
TRBJ2-1	.	TRBV6-4	ASRADPSYNEQF
TRBJ2-7	TRBD1	TRBV5-4	ASSQDLTGDYEQY
TRBJ2-7	.	TRBV5-3	ARSPLVQY
TRBJ1-5	TRBD1	TRBV19	ASSTTGVSNQPQH
TRBJ1-2	.	TRBV5-4	ASSLSGFNYGYT
TRBJ1-3	.	TRBV5-1	ASSLVAGRISGNTIY
TRBJ2-7	.	TRBV18	ASSPTTVTAYEQY
TRBJ2-1	.	TRBV4-1	ASSHRGKSSYNEQF
TRBJ1-1	.	TRBV11-2	ASSLEGGITEAF
TRBJ2-3	TRBD2	TRBV5-8	ASSLGGLAGVADTQY
TRBJ1-5	.	TRBV10-2	ASSPRGGNQPQH
TRBJ2-2	TRBD2	TRBV10-3	AISVEGLSTGELF
TRBJ2-7	.	TRBV4-1	ASSHPQGSSYEQY
TRBJ2-7	TRBD1	TRBV28	ASSSGTGGHGEQY
TRBJ2-7	TRBD2	TRBV5-6	ASSREGTYEQY
.	.	TRBV10-3	AIGDGQISSYEQY
TRBJ2-5	.	TRBV7-2	ASSFYNRLTDLY
TRBJ1-2	.	TRBV10-2	ASSDRSSSYT
TRBJ1-4	.	TRBV5-8	ASSGGFATNEKLF
TRBJ2-1	.	TRBV18	ASSPPMGEGNEQF